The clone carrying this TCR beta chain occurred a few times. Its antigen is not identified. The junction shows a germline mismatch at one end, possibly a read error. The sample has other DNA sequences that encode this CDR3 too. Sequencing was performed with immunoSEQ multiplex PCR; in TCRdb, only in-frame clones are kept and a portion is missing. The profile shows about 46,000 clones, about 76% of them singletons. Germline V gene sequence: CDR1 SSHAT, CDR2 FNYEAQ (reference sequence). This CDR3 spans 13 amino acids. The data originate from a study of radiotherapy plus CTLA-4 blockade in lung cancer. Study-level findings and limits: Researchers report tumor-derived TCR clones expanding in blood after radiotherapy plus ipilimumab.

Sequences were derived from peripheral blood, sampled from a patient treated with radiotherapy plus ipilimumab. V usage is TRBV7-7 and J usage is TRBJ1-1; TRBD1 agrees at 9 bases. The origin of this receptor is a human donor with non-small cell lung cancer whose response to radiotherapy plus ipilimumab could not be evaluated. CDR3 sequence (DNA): TGTGCTAGCAGCTTGGACAGGGGCACTGAAGCTTTCTTT. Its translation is CASSLDRGTEAFF. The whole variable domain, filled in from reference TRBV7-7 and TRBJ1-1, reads GAGVSQSPRYKVTKRGQDVTLRCDPISSHATLYWYQQALGQGPEFLTYFNYEAQPDKSGLPSDRFSAERPEGSISTLTIQRTEQRDSAMYRCASSLDRGTEAFFGQGTRLTVV.